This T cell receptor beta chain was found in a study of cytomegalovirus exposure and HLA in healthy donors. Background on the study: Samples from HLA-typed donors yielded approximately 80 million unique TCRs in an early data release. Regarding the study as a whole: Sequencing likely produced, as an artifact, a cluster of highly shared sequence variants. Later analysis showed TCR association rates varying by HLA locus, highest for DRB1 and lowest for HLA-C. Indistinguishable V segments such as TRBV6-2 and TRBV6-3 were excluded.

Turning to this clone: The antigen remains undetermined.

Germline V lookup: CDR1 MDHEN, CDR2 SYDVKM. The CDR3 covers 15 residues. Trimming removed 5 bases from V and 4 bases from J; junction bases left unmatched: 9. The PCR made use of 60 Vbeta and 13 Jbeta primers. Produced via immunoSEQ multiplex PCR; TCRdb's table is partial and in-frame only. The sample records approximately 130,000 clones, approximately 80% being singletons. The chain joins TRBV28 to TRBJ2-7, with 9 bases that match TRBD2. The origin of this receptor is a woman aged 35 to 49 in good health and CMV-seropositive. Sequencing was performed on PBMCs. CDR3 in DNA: TGTGCCAGCAGTGCCGGGACTAGCAATCGGTACGAGCAGTACTTC. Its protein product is CASSAGTSNRYEQYF.